This T cell receptor (beta chain) was sequenced in a study of neoadjuvant nivolumab and ipilimumab in lung cancer. The V end lost 3 bases, the J end lost 2 bases, and 8 bases lay between the germline ends. The CDR3 runs 13 residues. The germline gives CDR1 SGHKS, CDR2 YYEKEE (reference sequence). This clone was detected only a few times. Its antigen is not known. Study-wide findings and caveats: Resected tumors had greater TCR richness and clonality than uninvolved lung. TCR clonality did not significantly correlate with pathologic tumor regression. Resected-tumor TCR richness correlated positively with pretherapy blood richness.

TCRdb keeps only in-frame clones here, not all; method: immunoSEQ multiplex PCR. The table has roughly 49,000 clones, about 89% seen once; the top ten hold about 3.5%. This sequence originates from an adult with non-small cell lung cancer. Some clones in this sample may be carry-over from other donors' samples. This chain uses TRBV5-5 with TRBJ2-5, with a possible D match to TRBD1 (6 bases). This specimen consisted of blood, obtained before neoadjuvant nivolumab, alone or with ipilimumab. This chain's CDR3 is CASSWTDQETQYF. In DNA form, the CDR3 reads TGTGCCAGCAGCTGGACAGATCAAGAGACCCAGTACTTC.